The 30 T cell receptor beta chains listed next were all sequenced from one sample in a study of CD8+ T cells in alopecia areata. Investigators isolated RNA and reverse transcribed it into cDNA to act as the sequencing template. The table came from immunoSEQ multiplex PCR; TCRdb's copy has only in-frame clones and leaves some out. The sample contains roughly 180,000 clones, roughly 65% of which appear only once. Sample: CD4+ T cells sorted from blood, taken at week 0. All receptors derive from a human donor with alopecia areata.

This chain links TRBV29-1 with TRBJ1-2, with a possible D match to TRBD1 (5 bases). Trimming pared 4 bases from V and 4 bases from J, leaving 19 bases between. CDR1 and CDR2 (germline): SQVTM, ANQGSEA. This CDR3 is 15 amino acids long. The CDR3 DNA reads as TGCAGCGTTGGTACAGGTGACTGGAGTGGCTATGGCTACACCTTC. Translated, it gives CSVGTGDWSGYGYTF.

With respect to this clone: This same CDR3 is encoded by further DNA sequences in the sample. This chain joins TRBV30 and TRBJ1-6; a possible D gene is TRBD1 (6 bases). Trimming took 3 bases from V and 1 from J, leaving 7 bases between them. Germline values: CDR1 GTSNPN, CDR2 SVGIG (reference sequence). CDR3 length: 14 amino acids. CDR3: CAWRRGSYNSPLHF. The CDR3 DNA reads as TGTGCCTGGAGGAGGGGGTCCTATAATTCACCCCTCCACTTT.

The V gene is TRBV30, the J gene TRBJ1-1; no clear D gene. Trimming removed 4 bases from V and 4 bases from J, with 22 bases in between. Germline loops: CDR1 GTSNPN, CDR2 SVGIG (reference sequence). This CDR3 has 16 residues. CDR3 sequence: CAWIPSPAGLSTEAFF. The CDR3 DNA sequence: TGTGCCTGGATCCCATCTCCGGCGGGCCTCAGCACTGAAGCTTTCTTT.

This rearrangement joins TRBV29-1 to TRBJ1-2; TRBD1 matches 8 bases. V lost 4 bases and J lost 12; bases outside the gene matches: 13. The CDR3 extends over 13 amino acids. Germline V CDR1 and CDR2: SQVTM, ANQGSEA. CDR3 bases: TGCAGCGTTGCATCAGGGGGCCAGACCGAGCACACCTTC. This encodes CSVASGGQTEHTF.

The table lists this clone with a count of one. V is TRBV30 and J is TRBJ1-1; no definite D call. Germline loops: CDR1 GTSNPN, CDR2 SVGIG (reference sequence). The CDR3 is 14 residues long. V shed 4 bases and J shed 6 bases, with 18 bases lying between them. The CDR3, as DNA: TGTGCCTGGACCCTTGTATCCAGCTACGCTGAAGCTTTCTTT. Its translation: CAWTLVSSYAEAFF.

This clone was found a few times. The chain links TRBV27 to TRBJ2-7; 8 bases fit TRBD2. The CDR3 loop spans 14 amino acids. V lost 4 bases, J lost 6 bases, and 8 bases stayed unmatched. From germline, CDR1 is MNHEY and CDR2 SMNVEV (reference sequence). The CDR3 DNA follows: TGTGCCAGCAGTTCTCTCGCCGGGACTAGCGAGCAGTACTTC. Its protein is CASSSLAGTSEQYF.

This chain connects TRBV7-2 to TRBJ2-5; no clear D gene. The V gene's germline CDR1 is SGHTA and CDR2 FQGNSA. Trimming cost V 1 base and J 1 base, with 10 bases left between them. CDR3 length: 15 residues. The CDR3 coding sequence is TGTGCCAGCAGCTTAGTCCCTGCAGCCCAAGAGACCCAGTACTTC. This sequence encodes CASSLVPAAQETQYF.

The chain carries TRBV30 and TRBJ2-6; D is uncertain. The CDR3 extends over 13 amino acids. Trimming took off 7 bases at V and 1 base at J, with 8 bases between the two ends. CDR1 and CDR2 from the germline V gene are GTSNPN and SVGIG (reference sequence). The CDR3 protein is CALDLSGANVLTF. CDR3 coding DNA: TGTGCCTTGGACCTATCTGGGGCCAACGTCCTGACTTTC. The variable domain in full, completed from reference TRBV30 and TRBJ2-6, reads SQTIHQWPATLVQPVGSPLSLECTVEGTSNPNLYWYRQAAGRGLQLLFYSVGIGQISSEVPQNLSASRPQDRQFILSSKKLLLSDSGFYLCALDLSGANVLTFGAGSRLTVL.

This chain connects TRBV5-1 to TRBJ2-3; 8 positions match TRBD1. With V trimmed by 5 bases and J by 4 bases, 12 bases remained unmatched. Germline values: CDR1 SGHRS, CDR2 YFSETQ. The CDR3 runs 16 residues. The CDR3 DNA is TGCGCCAGCAGACATTTCGAGACAGGGGTCGCAGATACGCAGTATTTT. Its translation is CASRHFETGVADTQYF. The variable domain in full, with the rest retrieved from reference TRBV5-1 and TRBJ2-3, is KAGVTQTPRYLIKTRGQQVTLSCSPISGHRSVSWYQQTPGQGLQFLFEYFSETQRNKGNFPGRFSGRQFSNSRSEMNVSTLELGDSALYLCASRHFETGVADTQYFGPGTRLTVL.

J is TRBJ2-2 and V is TRBV30; TRBD1 is a possible D gene (5 bases). In germline, CDR1 is GTSNPN, CDR2 SVGIG (reference sequence). CDR3 length: 13 amino acids. V dropped 4 bases and J dropped 1 base, with 7 bases sitting between them. Here the CDR3 reads CAWNRGNTGELFF. The CDR3 DNA is TGTGCCTGGAATAGGGGGAACACCGGGGAGCTGTTTTTT.

The chain couples TRBV18 to TRBJ2-7; D is uncertain. This CDR3 region has 13 residues. V lost 3 bases, J lost 7 bases, and 13 bases lay in between. The germline gives CDR1 KGHSH, CDR2 LQKENI. The CDR3 region is CASSPSIWEEQYF. Written as DNA, the CDR3 is TGTGCCAGCTCACCGTCAATCTGGGAAGAGCAGTACTTC.

The CDR3 protein is CALRKSGGSYEQYF. The CDR3 DNA reads as TGTGCCCTGCGAAAGTCAGGCGGGTCCTACGAGCAGTACTTC. The V gene is TRBV30, the J gene TRBJ2-7, with D perhaps matching TRBD2 (5 bases). CDR1 is GTSNPN, CDR2 SVGIG, per germline (reference sequence). The CDR3 is 14 residues long. V was cut by 8 bases and J by 1 base, with 18 bases left in between. Based on the CDR3 plus reference TRBV30 and TRBJ2-7, the full variable domain is SQTIHQWPATLVQPVGSPLSLECTVEGTSNPNLYWYRQAAGRGLQLLFYSVGIGQISSEVPQNLSASRPQDRQFILSSKKLLLSDSGFYLCALRKSGGSYEQYFGPGTRLTVT.

V is TRBV2 and J is TRBJ1-2; 9 positions match TRBD1. V shed 7 bases, J shed 1 base, and the junction held 7 bases outside the gene matches. This CDR3 is built from 15 residues. CDR1 and CDR2 from the germline V gene are SNHLY and FYNNEI. CDR3 amino acids: CASMAGQGFNYGYTF. Here the CDR3 DNA reads TGTGCCAGCATGGCCGGACAGGGGTTTAACTATGGCTACACCTTC.

V gene TRBV10-2 combines with J gene TRBJ1-1, with D tentatively TRBD1 (5 bases). The CDR3 totals 12 residues. V was pared by 1 base and J by 5 bases, with 5 bases between. Per the germline V gene, CDR1 is WSHSY and CDR2 is SAAADI. The CDR3 nucleotides read TGCGCCAGCAGTGAGTGGGGGACTGAAGCTTTCTTT. Amino acid sequence: CASSEWGTEAFF.

This clone occurred a few times. This chain connects TRBV7-2 to TRBJ2-5; possibly TRBD1 for D (5 bases). Trimming shortened V by 5 bases and J by 2 bases, and 12 bases separated the two germline ends. From germline, CDR1 is SGHTA and CDR2 FQGNSA. This CDR3 is 14 amino acids long. CDR3 coding DNA: TGTGCCAGCAGCCCTTCAGGGATGCAAGAGACCCAGTACTTC. It yields the protein CASSPSGMQETQYF.

The V gene is TRBV11-2, the J gene TRBJ1-1, with unresolved D. Germline values: CDR1 SGHAT, CDR2 FQNNGV. CDR3 length: 10 residues. The CDR3 protein is CATAITEAFF. CDR3 DNA: TGTGCTACGGCGATCACTGAAGCTTTCTTT.

The chain uses TRBV29-1 and TRBJ2-3; the D is unclear. Germline loops: CDR1 SQVTM, CDR2 ANQGSEA. The ends were cut back, 4 bases at V and 3 bases at J, with 11 bases in the middle. The length of the CDR3 is 13 residues. The CDR3 spells CSVANMGTDTQYF. The CDR3 DNA is TGCAGCGTTGCAAATATGGGTACAGATACGCAGTATTTT.

This clone was recorded a few times. V and J are TRBV14 and TRBJ2-5; a weak D match, TRBD2 (5 bases). The V gene's germline CDR1 is SGHDN and CDR2 FVKESK. This CDR3 has 16 amino acids. V was pared by 4 bases and J by 0 bases, with 15 bases between. The CDR3 loop is CASSPEIGSYQETQYF. For the CDR3, the DNA is TGTGCCAGCAGCCCCGAGATAGGGAGTTACCAAGAGACCCAGTACTTC.

The chain combines TRBV7-2 with TRBJ1-1; D gene uncertain. The CDR3 is made up of 15 amino acids. V lost 1 base, J lost 3 bases, and 12 bases lay in between. Germline loops: CDR1 SGHTA, CDR2 FQGNSA. CDR3 bases: TGTGCCAGCAGCTTAGGTTTTTCTTGGGACACTGAAGCTTTCTTT. Its protein is CASSLGFSWDTEAFF. Based on the CDR3 plus reference TRBV7-2 and TRBJ1-1, the full variable domain is GAGVSQSPSNKVTEKGKDVELRCDPISGHTALYWYRQSLGQGLEFLIYFQGNSAPDKSGLPSDRFSAERTGGSVSTLTIQRTQQEDSAVYLCASSLGFSWDTEAFFGQGTRLTVV.

The chain uses TRBV11-2 and TRBJ2-3; either TRBD1 or TRBD2 may fit D (5 bases each). Germline V gene lookup returns CDR1 SGHAT and CDR2 FQNNGV. The CDR3 runs to 13 residues. The V gene lost 1 base and the J gene lost 4 bases, with 6 bases spanning the gap. CDR3 sequence reads: CASSLGGADTQYF. The CDR3 DNA follows: TGTGCCAGCAGCTTAGGAGGGGCAGATACGCAGTATTTT.

The chain carries TRBV30 and TRBJ1-5; 11 bases map to TRBD1. V shed 4 bases, J shed 4 bases, and the junction held 3 bases outside the gene matches. The germline V gene encodes CDR1 GTSNPN and CDR2 SVGIG (reference sequence). The CDR3 is 14 amino acids. CDR3 sequence: CAWKGTGGNQPQHF. The CDR3 nucleotides read TGTGCCTGGAAAGGGACAGGGGGAAATCAGCCCCAGCATTTT.

This clone was detected only a few times. The V and J genes are TRBV28 and TRBJ2-3; 11 nucleotides match TRBD2. Looked up from germline, CDR1 is MDHEN and CDR2 is SYDVKM. With V trimmed by 4 bases and J by 5 bases, 5 bases remained unmatched. There are 15 residues in the CDR3. The DNA for the CDR3 is TGTGCCAGCAGTTCTAGCGGGGGGCCCGAAGATACGCAGTATTTT. Its translation is CASSSSGGPEDTQYF.

This clone appeared a few times. The chain couples TRBV5-6 to TRBJ2-4; 10 bases fit TRBD1. With 6 bases clipped from V and 15 bases from J, the junction kept 12 bases outside the gene matches. The CDR3 extends over 13 amino acids. From germline, CDR1 is SGHDT and CDR2 YYEEEE. In DNA, the CDR3 is TGTGCCAGCACTTCCCGGGACAGGGGATATTGGTACTTC. Protein product: CASTSRDRGYWYF.

V and J are TRBV29-1 and TRBJ2-2; the D is unclear. The V end was cut by 1 base, the J end by 1 base, with 7 bases between. The length of the CDR3 is 14 residues. Germline loops: CDR1 SQVTM, CDR2 ANQGSEA. The CDR3 here is CSVEVWGNTGELFF. DNA for the CDR3: TGCAGCGTTGAAGTCTGGGGGAACACCGGGGAGCTGTTTTTT.

A word on this clone: Other nucleotide sequences in the sample specify the same CDR3. The chain has TRBV7-2 and TRBJ2-5; a weak D match, TRBD2 (6 bases). V lost 3 bases to trimming and J lost 5 bases, with 10 bases between them. The germline V gene has CDR1 SGHTA and CDR2 FQGNSA. The CDR3 is made up of 13 amino acids. The CDR3 region has the DNA TGTGCCAGCAGCTTGGGGGGTCGGGAGACCCAGTACTTC. Encoded protein: CASSLGGRETQYF.

In this sample, this clone turned up a few times. The chain recombines TRBV5-1 with TRBJ2-5; 7 bases agree with TRBD1. The V gene's germline CDR1 is SGHRS and CDR2 YFSETQ. This CDR3 has 14 residues. Trimming at V came to 4 bases and at J to 2 bases, leaving 5 bases not matched to a gene. Here the CDR3 DNA reads TGCGCCAGCAGCCGCCCACAGGGGCAAGAGACCCAGTACTTC. Translating it yields CASSRPQGQETQYF.

The gene calls are TRBV19 and TRBJ2-7; D possibly uses TRBD1 or TRBD2 (5 bases each). Germline V gene sequence: CDR1 LNHDA, CDR2 SQIVND (reference sequence). V dropped 4 bases and J dropped 2 bases, with 6 bases sitting between them. The CDR3 totals 12 residues. The CDR3 region is CASSTGPYEQYF. DNA of the CDR3: TGTGCCAGTAGTACGGGGCCCTACGAGCAGTACTTC.

In nucleotides, the CDR3 is TGCAGCGCAAGGACAGGGAGCGGCTACACCTTC. This encodes CSARTGSGYTF. The J gene is TRBJ1-2, the V gene TRBV29-1, with 8 bases that match TRBD1. The CDR3 contains 11 residues. CDR1 and CDR2 (germline): SQVTM, ANQGSEA. Trimming took 7 bases from V and 8 from J; bases not matched to a gene: 6. Full variable domain (outside the CDR3, taken from reference TRBV29-1 and TRBJ1-2): SAVISQKPSRDICQRGTSLTIQCQVDSQVTMMFWYRQQPGQSLTLIATANQGSEATYESGFVIDKFPISRPNLTFSTLTVSNMSPEDSSIYLCSARTGSGYTFGSGTRLTVV.

The chain combines TRBV19 with TRBJ2-2; a weak D match, TRBD1 (6 bases). Germline values: CDR1 LNHDA, CDR2 SQIVND (reference sequence). This CDR3 has 16 amino acids. The V gene lost 3 bases and the J gene lost 0 bases, with 11 bases spanning the gap. The DNA of the CDR3 is TGTGCCAGTAGTATTCGGACAGTAGCGAACACCGGGGAGCTGTTTTTT. As protein: CASSIRTVANTGELFF.

The CDR3 here is CAWETGMNGYTF. CDR3 nucleotide sequence: TGTGCCTGGGAGACAGGGATGAATGGCTACACCTTC. V is TRBV30 and J is TRBJ1-2, with 7 bases aligning to TRBD1. The CDR3 loop spans 12 amino acids. Germline V gene sequence: CDR1 GTSNPN, CDR2 SVGIG (reference sequence). The ends lost 5 bases at V and 6 bases at J; junction bases unmatched: 6.